This T cell receptor beta chain was observed in a study of T cell responses to AZD1222 COVID-19 vaccine. Study results and limitations: Regions 160-218 and 743-854 held dominance among vaccine-associated CD4 TCRs, which spanned spike. All repertoire sampling was performed exclusively after the peak T cell response. Baseline seropositivity characterized only six AZD1222 recipients. Clonal diversity was possibly underestimated, and white British individuals and females predominated among donors.

Germline values: CDR1 KGHSH, CDR2 LQKENI. The CDR3 is made up of 16 amino acids. V was clipped by 2 bases and J by 2 bases, with 10 bases between them. Using immunoSEQ multiplex PCR, the repertoire was profiled, and TCRdb retains in-frame clones only, with some absent. Of 140,000 to 150,000 clones listed, roughly 92% are singletons. On this clone itself: Its matching antigen is unknown.

Sequenced here: peripheral blood, sampled on day 0 of AZD1222 vaccination. This clonotype originated in an adult in good health. The rearrangement uses TRBV18 and TRBJ1-6; D is possibly TRBD1 (5 bases). CDR3 amino acids: CASSPSGRPYNSPLHF. The CDR3 DNA follows: TGTGCCAGCTCACCATCGGGACGTCCCTATAATTCACCCCTCCACTTT.